This T cell receptor beta chain was captured by sequencing in a study of Graves' ophthalmopathy and Graves' hyperthyroidism. For the study at large: At the time of initial diagnosis and before any treatment, peripheral blood was collected. Whole-study results and caveats: As the model predicted ophthalmopathy progression, it achieved a sensitivity of 70% to 71% and a specificity of about 78%.

In this sample, this clonotype turned up many times. Its target is not known. Moderate-to-severe activity, with CAS ≥3, NOSPECS ≥4 and duration under 3 months, characterized the donors with ophthalmopathy. RNA transcripts provided the template for amplifying TCR beta CDR3 regions. The library came from an HTBI-primed first-round RT-PCR and a second-round multiplex PCR. TCRdb ran MiXCR on the multiplex PCR reads and lists one entry per CDR3 protein. Of under 350,000 distinct CDR3 sequences in the sample, 17% were seen once. Unmatched junction bases numbered 6, after V lost 3 bases and J lost 1 base. Germline V lookup: CDR1 SGHRS, CDR2 YFSETQ. The CDR3 loop spans 15 amino acids.

What was sequenced was peripheral blood. This chain connects TRBV5-1 to TRBJ1-1; TRBD1 agrees at 7 bases. This clonotype originated in an adult man with Graves' ophthalmopathy. CDR3 DNA: TGCGCCAGCAGCTCAACAGGGGCGCGGAACACTGAAGCTTTCTTT. Residues: CASSSTGARNTEAFF.